The 18 T cell receptor beta chains presented below share a single source sample, sequenced in a study of long-term antiretroviral therapy in people with HIV. Assay version v3.0 of immunoSEQ was used, and it was run at survey level. The protocol was immunoSEQ multiplex PCR, while the TCRdb copy is restricted to in-frame clones and leaves out a portion. The table includes roughly 23,000 clones, approximately 82% detected once. This material consisted of unsorted PBMCs, taken 0.1 years before starting antiretroviral therapy. Receptor source: a man between 18 and 35 years old with HIV.

This chain connects TRBV6-4 to TRBJ1-2; D might be TRBD1 (5 bases). Trimming removed 5 bases at V and 8 bases at J, with 18 bases between. CDR3 length equals 14 residues. CDR1 and CDR2 (germline): MRHNA, SNTAGT. CDR3 residues: CASSPSGEPWGYTF. In DNA form, the CDR3 reads TGTGCCAGCAGTCCCTCGGGGGAACCATGGGGCTACACCTTC.

This clone was picked up one time. The chain joins TRBV28 to TRBJ1-2, with 12 positions matching TRBD1. In germline, CDR1 is MDHEN, CDR2 SYDVKM. Trimming removed 7 bases from V and 6 bases from J; junction bases left unmatched: 12. This CDR3 spans 16 amino acids. As DNA, the CDR3 is TGTGCCAGCATCTCTCAGGGGACAGGGGGCTGGAATGGCTACACCTTC. Amino acids: CASISQGTGGWNGYTF.

The chain links TRBV5-5 to TRBJ2-7; a possible D gene is TRBD2 (5 bases). Germline CDR1 and CDR2: SGHKS and YYEKEE (reference sequence). The CDR3 totals 13 residues. Trimming took off 3 bases at V and 2 bases at J, with 9 bases between the two ends. This CDR3 reads CASSYLAAYEQYF. The CDR3 DNA is TGTGCCAGCAGCTACCTAGCTGCCTACGAGCAGTACTTC. Complete variable domain (other parts from reference TRBV5-5 and TRBJ2-7): DAGVTQSPTHLIKTRGQQVTLRCSPISGHKSVSWYQQVLGQGPQFIFQYYEKEERGRGNFPDRFSARQFPNYSSELNVNALLLGDSALYLCASSYLAAYEQYFGPGTRLTVT.

This CDR3 reads CAIRGGSGNTIYF. The CDR3 nucleotides read TGTGCCATCCGGGGGGGATCTGGAAACACCATATATTTT. The chain has TRBV10-3 and TRBJ1-3, with D perhaps TRBD1 (5 bases). Trimming cost V 8 bases and J 1 base, with 9 bases left between them. Germline-derived CDR1 and CDR2 are ENHRY and SYGVKD. The CDR3 consists of 13 residues.

This clone was counted once. The chain uses TRBV10-3 and TRBJ1-1, with D unclear. Trimming removed 3 bases from V and 1 base from J, with 6 bases in between. The CDR3 is made up of 13 amino acids. CDR1 ENHRY and CDR2 SYGVKD come from the germline V gene. DNA for the CDR3: TGTGCCATCAGTGACCTCCCGAACACTGAAGCTTTCTTT. It codes for CAISDLPNTEAFF.

This clone has just one count. The rearrangement uses TRBV5-1 and TRBJ2-6; 7 positions match TRBD1. There are 20 residues in the CDR3. J was trimmed by 0 bases and V by 3 bases; bases with no gene match: 15. Germline V gene sequence: CDR1 SGHRS, CDR2 YFSETQ. CDR3 residues: CASSSPREGGLNSGANVLTF. The CDR3 DNA sequence: TGCGCCAGCAGCTCCCCCCGGGAAGGGGGCTTGAACTCTGGGGCCAACGTCCTGACTTTC. The variable domain in full, with the rest retrieved from reference TRBV5-1 and TRBJ2-6, is KAGVTQTPRYLIKTRGQQVTLSCSPISGHRSVSWYQQTPGQGLQFLFEYFSETQRNKGNFPGRFSGRQFSNSRSEMNVSTLELGDSALYLCASSSPREGGLNSGANVLTFGAGSRLTVL.

This clone was detected only once. V and J are TRBV9 and TRBJ2-3; D gene ambiguous. Germline-derived CDR1 and CDR2 are SGDLS and YYNGEE. V was pared by 0 bases and J by 5 bases, with 4 bases between. This CDR3 contains 12 residues. In DNA form, the CDR3 reads TGTGCCAGCAGCGTAGATCGAGATACGCAGTATTTT. Translation: CASSVDRDTQYF.

This clone was detected a few times. The gene calls are TRBV29-1 and TRBJ2-1, with D perhaps TRBD2 (6 bases). The CDR3 covers 15 residues. Trimming cost V 7 bases and J 8 bases, with 24 bases left between them. Germline lookup yields CDR1 SQVTM and CDR2 ANQGSEA. The CDR3 sequence is CSAFLTRGVDDEQFF. The DNA for the CDR3 is TGCAGCGCCTTCCTGACTAGGGGTGTAGACGATGAGCAGTTCTTC.

This sequence joins TRBV6-1 and TRBJ1-4, with D uncertain. Trimming left V 4 bases short and J 5 bases short, with 5 bases between. The CDR3 contains 12 residues. The germline V gene has CDR1 MNHNS and CDR2 SASEGT. The chain's CDR3 is CASSGANEKLFF. CDR3 nucleotides: TGTGCCAGCAGTGGAGCGAATGAAAAACTGTTTTTT.

This chain connects TRBV5-1 to TRBJ1-2; possible D gene TRBD1, 6 bases. The germline V gene has CDR1 SGHRS and CDR2 YFSETQ. CDR3 length equals 15 residues. V was cut by 0 bases and J by 0 bases, with 9 bases left in between. The DNA of the CDR3 is TGCGCCAGCAGCTTGGGACAGGCCCCTAACTATGGCTACACCTTC. It yields the protein CASSLGQAPNYGYTF.

The V and J genes are TRBV2 and TRBJ2-7; 11 nucleotides line up with TRBD2. The CDR3 length is 18 residues. The V gene end was trimmed by 7 bases and the J gene end by 4 bases; junction bases not matched to a gene: 18. Germline V gene lookup returns CDR1 SNHLY and CDR2 FYNNEI. In nucleotides, the CDR3 is TGTGCCAGCACCCTTCCCTCGGTCCCTCTAGCGGGAGGTTACGAGCAGTACTTC. Its translation: CASTLPSVPLAGGYEQYF.

This clone turned up a few times. The chain recombines TRBV27 with TRBJ2-7; TRBD1 matches at 7 bases. Germline loops: CDR1 MNHEY, CDR2 SMNVEV (reference sequence). The junction had 2 bases not matched to a gene; V was cut back by 2 bases and J by 4 bases. CDR3 size: 13 residues. This CDR3 is CASSLGTVYEQYF. The CDR3 DNA reads as TGTGCCAGCAGTTTAGGGACAGTGTACGAGCAGTACTTC.

The gene calls are TRBV27 and TRBJ1-2; D might be TRBD1 (6 bases). Trimming left V 2 bases short and J 4 bases short, with 17 bases between. Per germline, CDR1 MNHEY and CDR2 SMNVEV (reference sequence). CDR3 length: 16 residues. CDR3 amino acids: CASSLKGHQTLYGYTF. CDR3 DNA: TGTGCCAGCAGTTTAAAGGGACATCAGACTCTCTATGGCTACACCTTC.

This chain connects TRBV30 to TRBJ1-1; D is uncertain. The CDR3 contains 15 residues. V was shortened by 0 bases and J by 0 bases, with 11 bases between the two germline ends. The germline gives CDR1 GTSNPN, CDR2 SVGIG (reference sequence). The CDR3 is CAWSVGPGMNTEAFF. The CDR3 bases are TGTGCCTGGAGTGTAGGTCCGGGGATGAACACTGAAGCTTTCTTT.

V is TRBV5-1 and J is TRBJ1-1; 7 bases align to TRBD1. V trimming: 4 bases; J trimming: 3 bases; junction bases outside the gene matches: 12. Germline V gene lookup returns CDR1 SGHRS and CDR2 YFSETQ. CDR3 length equals 16 residues. In DNA form, the CDR3 reads TGCGCCAGCAGCCCTCCAGGGGGGGAGGGCTACACTGAAGCTTTCTTT. Its translation is CASSPPGGEGYTEAFF.

J is TRBJ1-1 and V is TRBV19; the match to TRBD1 covers 8 bases. V was clipped by 7 bases and J by 3 bases; unmatched bases: 10. The CDR3 loop spans 15 amino acids. CDR1 is LNHDA and CDR2 is SQIVND in the germline V gene (reference sequence). In nucleotides, the CDR3 is TGTGCCAGTACTCTCAGACAGGGGTTTGACACTGAAGCTTTCTTT. It codes for CASTLRQGFDTEAFF.

The rearrangement links TRBV7-6 to TRBJ2-6; D not certain. Germline V gives CDR1 SGHVS, CDR2 FNYEAQ. V shed 3 bases and J shed 0 bases, with 15 bases lying between them. There are 18 residues in the CDR3. CDR3 in amino acids: CASSLLPGRPSGANVLTF. CDR3 nucleotide sequence: TGTGCCAGCAGCTTGTTACCAGGTCGCCCCTCTGGGGCCAACGTCCTGACTTTC.

The chain joins TRBV10-3 to TRBJ2-2, with D tentatively TRBD1 (5 bases). The V gene's germline CDR1 is ENHRY and CDR2 SYGVKD. The CDR3 length is 13 residues. Trimming pared 9 bases from V and 2 bases from J, leaving 10 bases between. CDR3 coding DNA: TGTGCCATAGGCCAGGGAAACACCGGGGAGCTGTTTTTT. Translation gives CAIGQGNTGELFF.